This is a list of T cell receptor beta chains from one sample in a study of T cell changes during pregnancy in multiple sclerosis. Assay used: immunoSEQ multiplex PCR; TCRdb lists only in-frame clones, some missing. The data contain tens of thousands of clones, about 88% of them singletons. Sequenced here: CD8+ T cells from peripheral blood mononuclear cells, sampled before pregnancy. The receptors stem from a female donor with multiple sclerosis, enrolled in a pregnancy study. Both conserved end residues are part of each CDR3. D genes are given only for firm matches. The listing skips clone size in some rows; elsewhere it reads once, few, many or a size class.

v_call: TRBV6-5
clone_size: NA
d_call: NA
j_call: TRBJ2-3
cdr3_nt: TGTGCCAGCAGTTACGATGAGGGCACAGATACGCAGTATTTT
cdr3_aa: CASSYDEGTDTQYF

v_call: TRBV6-5
clone_size: NA
d_call: TRBD1
j_call: TRBJ2-7
cdr3_nt: TGTGCCAGCAGTTACTCGCCAGGGGGTATGACCTACGAGCAGTACTTC
cdr3_aa: CASSYSPGGMTYEQYF

v_call: TRBV21-1
clone_size: NA
d_call: NA
j_call: TRBJ1-1
cdr3_nt: TGTGCCAGCAGCAAAGAGCGGTGGCGAGGTGCGAACACTGAAGCTTTCTTT
cdr3_aa: CASSKERWRGANTEAFF

v_call: TRBV6-4
clone_size: NA
d_call: TRBD1
j_call: TRBJ2-1
cdr3_nt: TGTGCCAGCAGTGTAGACAGGGGCTCCTACAATGAGCAGTTCTTC
cdr3_aa: CASSVDRGSYNEQFF

v_call: TRBV18
clone_size: NA
d_call: NA
j_call: TRBJ2-3
cdr3_nt: TGTGCCAGCTCACCCCAGGAGGGGGCCCCAGATACGCAGTATTTT
cdr3_aa: CASSPQEGAPDTQYF

v_call: TRBV9
clone_size: NA
d_call: TRBD2
j_call: TRBJ2-5
cdr3_nt: TGTGCCAGCAGCGTAGCGGGGGGGCCCGTTTTCCAAGAGACCCAGTACTTC
cdr3_aa: CASSVAGGPVFQETQYF

v_call: TRBV5-1
clone_size: NA
d_call: NA
j_call: TRBJ2-3
cdr3_nt: TGCGCCAGCAGCAGCGGACAGTTAAGCACAGATACGCAGTATTTT
cdr3_aa: CASSSGQLSTDTQYF

v_call: TRBV6-5
clone_size: NA
d_call: NA
j_call: TRBJ1-1
cdr3_nt: TGTGCCAGCAAAGAGGGTGTTAGCACTGAAGCTTTCTTT
cdr3_aa: CASKEGVSTEAFF

v_call: TRBV2
clone_size: NA
d_call: NA
j_call: TRBJ1-2
cdr3_nt: TGTGCCAGCAGTGAGGTCGCAGTTGCAAATGATGGCTACACCTTC
cdr3_aa: CASSEVAVANDGYTF

v_call: TRBV25-1
clone_size: NA
d_call: TRBD1
j_call: TRBJ1-3
cdr3_nt: TGTGCCAGCAGTGAAAGGGGGCTACGGGGAAACACCATATATTTT
cdr3_aa: CASSERGLRGNTIYF

v_call: TRBV14
clone_size: NA
d_call: NA
j_call: TRBJ1-5
cdr3_nt: TGTGCCAGCAGCCATCTAAGGGCCGGCGGGGCATGTCAGCCCCAGCATTTT
cdr3_aa: CASSHLRAGGACQPQHF

v_call: TRBV7-2
clone_size: NA
d_call: TRBD2
j_call: TRBJ2-1
cdr3_nt: TGTGCCAGCAGCTTAGTGGCTAGCGGGGGGCCCCCGGAGCTCTTC
cdr3_aa: CASSLVASGGPPELF

v_call: TRBV11-2
clone_size: once
d_call: NA
j_call: TRBJ2-1
cdr3_nt: TGTGCCAGCAGCTTAGGGGGAGGGCAGTTCTTC
cdr3_aa: CASSLGGGQFF

v_call: TRBV6-1
clone_size: NA
d_call: NA
j_call: TRBJ2-3
cdr3_nt: TGTGCCAGCAGTGCGGGGGACACAGATACGCAGTATTTT
cdr3_aa: CASSAGDTDTQYF

v_call: TRBV23-1
clone_size: NA
d_call: NA
j_call: TRBJ1-1
cdr3_nt: TGCGCCCTTGGAGGGAGCACTGAAGCTTTCTTT
cdr3_aa: CALGGSTEAFF

v_call: TRBV4-3
clone_size: NA
d_call: NA
j_call: TRBJ2-7
cdr3_nt: TGCGCCAGCAGCCACGGAACAGGGTATACCTACGAGCAGTACTTC
cdr3_aa: CASSHGTGYTYEQYF

v_call: TRBV5-6
clone_size: once
d_call: NA
j_call: TRBJ1-2
cdr3_nt: TGTGCCAGCAGCTTGGGGGACACCGACGGCTACACCTTC
cdr3_aa: CASSLGDTDGYTF

v_call: TRBV27
clone_size: NA
d_call: NA
j_call: TRBJ1-5
cdr3_nt: TGTGCCAGCAGTTTACGACAGGGCAATCAGCCCCAGCATTTT
cdr3_aa: CASSLRQGNQPQHF

v_call: TRBV5-5
clone_size: NA
d_call: NA
j_call: TRBJ2-3
cdr3_nt: TGTGCCAGCAGCCTTCCCCCCCCGGGAAATACGCAGTATTTT
cdr3_aa: CASSLPPPGNTQYF

v_call: TRBV4-1
clone_size: NA
d_call: TRBD2
j_call: TRBJ2-3
cdr3_nt: TGCGCCAGCAGCCAAGATCAGGGACTAGCGAGCACAGATACGCAGTATTTT
cdr3_aa: CASSQDQGLASTDTQYF

v_call: TRBV27
clone_size: NA
d_call: TRBD2
j_call: TRBJ2-3
cdr3_nt: TGTGCCAGCACCCCCATGGGGAGGGCACCCTCCACAGATACGCAGTATTTT
cdr3_aa: CASTPMGRAPSTDTQYF

v_call: TRBV5-6
clone_size: NA
d_call: NA
j_call: TRBJ1-2
cdr3_nt: TGTGCCAGCAGCTGGGACCTTGGGGGGACTAACTATGGCTACACCTTC
cdr3_aa: CASSWDLGGTNYGYTF

v_call: TRBV6-5
clone_size: NA
d_call: NA
j_call: TRBJ1-1
cdr3_nt: TGTGCCAGCAGTTACTCGCAGGGTTACACTGAAGCTTTCTTT
cdr3_aa: CASSYSQGYTEAFF

v_call: TRBV19
clone_size: NA
d_call: NA
j_call: TRBJ2-1
cdr3_nt: TGTGCCAGTACCGCAATCACAGGGATTCACAATGAGCAGTTCTTC
cdr3_aa: CASTAITGIHNEQFF

v_call: TRBV11-2
clone_size: NA
d_call: NA
j_call: TRBJ1-3
cdr3_nt: TGTGCCAGCAGCTCAACCACCCCGGACTCTCCCTCTGGAAACACCATATATTTT
cdr3_aa: CASSSTTPDSPSGNTIYF

v_call: TRBV7-9
clone_size: NA
d_call: TRBD2
j_call: TRBJ2-5
cdr3_nt: TGTGCCAGCAGTCCTAGCGGGGGGTTAGAGACCCAGTACTTC
cdr3_aa: CASSPSGGLETQYF

v_call: TRBV6-4
clone_size: NA
d_call: NA
j_call: TRBJ1-1
cdr3_nt: TGTGCCAGCAGTGAATCAGTGGAGGACACTGAAGCTTTCTTT
cdr3_aa: CASSESVEDTEAFF

v_call: TRBV6-1
clone_size: NA
d_call: TRBD1
j_call: TRBJ2-3
cdr3_nt: TGTGCCAGCAGTGATGGCAGGGGGCAGACAGATACGCAGTATTTT
cdr3_aa: CASSDGRGQTDTQYF

v_call: TRBV10-3
clone_size: NA
d_call: NA
j_call: TRBJ2-7
cdr3_nt: TGTGCCATCAGCGTGACAGAGTACGAGCAGTACTTC
cdr3_aa: CAISVTEYEQYF

v_call: TRBV15
clone_size: NA
d_call: NA
j_call: TRBJ1-1
cdr3_nt: TGTGCCACCAGCGAGGGGGGGGGCGAGGCTTTCTTT
cdr3_aa: CATSEGGGEAFF

v_call: TRBV18
clone_size: NA
d_call: NA
j_call: TRBJ1-1
cdr3_nt: TGTGCCTCCTACAGGGAAGCAGGCACTGAAGCTTTCTTT
cdr3_aa: CASYREAGTEAFF

v_call: TRBV6-7
clone_size: NA
d_call: NA
j_call: TRBJ2-1
cdr3_nt: TGTGCCAGCAGTTCTCCTGGGACATCGCCCTACAATGAGCAGTTCTTC
cdr3_aa: CASSSPGTSPYNEQFF

v_call: TRBV28
clone_size: NA
d_call: TRBD1
j_call: TRBJ1-2
cdr3_nt: TGTGCCAGCAGTCCCGCCTCGAACAGGGGGTGGGGCTACACCTTC
cdr3_aa: CASSPASNRGWGYTF

v_call: TRBV6-5
clone_size: NA
d_call: TRBD1
j_call: TRBJ2-1
cdr3_nt: TGTGCCAGCAGTTACTCCGGACAGGGATTACTCCATGAGCAGTTCTTC
cdr3_aa: CASSYSGQGLLHEQFF

v_call: TRBV5-1
clone_size: few
d_call: TRBD1
j_call: TRBJ1-2
cdr3_nt: TGCGCCAGCAGCTTGGGGGCACCCGGGACAGGCTATGGCTACACCTTC
cdr3_aa: CASSLGAPGTGYGYTF

v_call: TRBV13
clone_size: NA
d_call: TRBD2
j_call: TRBJ2-1
cdr3_nt: TGTGCCAGCAGCCAGAGCGGGAACAATGAGCAGTTCTTC
cdr3_aa: CASSQSGNNEQFF

v_call: TRBV25-1
clone_size: NA
d_call: TRBD2
j_call: TRBJ2-1
cdr3_nt: TGTGCCAGCAGTGATGGGGCGGGGGGGCTGAATGAGCAGTTCTTC
cdr3_aa: CASSDGAGGLNEQFF

v_call: TRBV4-1
clone_size: NA
d_call: NA
j_call: TRBJ1-1
cdr3_nt: TGCGCCAGCAGCCTACGGGTGGGGGGGAACACTGAAGCTTTCTTT
cdr3_aa: CASSLRVGGNTEAFF

v_call: TRBV5-6
clone_size: medium-sized
d_call: NA
j_call: TRBJ2-2
cdr3_nt: TGTGCCAGCAGCCCCATGATTCGTACAGGAGTTGACAACACCGGGGAGCTGTTTTTT
cdr3_aa: CASSPMIRTGVDNTGELFF

v_call: TRBV4-1
clone_size: NA
d_call: TRBD2
j_call: TRBJ2-1
cdr3_nt: TGCGCCAGCAGCCATACCCTAGCGGGGAGCTCCTACAATGAGCAGTTCTTC
cdr3_aa: CASSHTLAGSSYNEQFF

v_call: TRBV5-6
clone_size: NA
d_call: TRBD2
j_call: TRBJ2-7
cdr3_nt: TGTGCCAGCAGCTCCTTCGGGGGGACCCTCTACGAGCAGTACTTC
cdr3_aa: CASSSFGGTLYEQYF

v_call: TRBV19
clone_size: NA
d_call: TRBD1
j_call: TRBJ2-2
cdr3_nt: TGTGCCAGTAGTATGACAGGGGCGAACACCGGGGAGCTGTTTTTT
cdr3_aa: CASSMTGANTGELFF

v_call: TRBV7-9
clone_size: NA
d_call: TRBD1
j_call: TRBJ2-5
cdr3_nt: TGTGCCAGCAGCTCCCGACAGGGCCCACAAGAGACCCAGTACTTC
cdr3_aa: CASSSRQGPQETQYF

v_call: TRBV13
clone_size: once
d_call: TRBD1
j_call: TRBJ1-2
cdr3_nt: TGTGCCAGCAGCTTAATGGGACAGGGGGCAGGGCATGGCTACACCTTC
cdr3_aa: CASSLMGQGAGHGYTF

v_call: TRBV19
clone_size: NA
d_call: TRBD1
j_call: TRBJ1-5
cdr3_nt: TGTGCCAGTAGTATTGACAGGGAAAATCAGCCCCAGCATTTT
cdr3_aa: CASSIDRENQPQHF

v_call: TRBV9
clone_size: NA
d_call: TRBD2
j_call: TRBJ2-1
cdr3_nt: TGTGCCAGCAGCGCAAACCCGGGACTAGCCATGAATGAGCAGTTCTTC
cdr3_aa: CASSANPGLAMNEQFF

v_call: TRBV28
clone_size: NA
d_call: NA
j_call: TRBJ1-5
cdr3_nt: TGTGCCAGCAGTTTGAGTCAGCCCCAGCATTTT
cdr3_aa: CASSLSQPQHF

v_call: TRBV13
clone_size: NA
d_call: NA
j_call: TRBJ1-1
cdr3_nt: TGTGCCAGCAGCTCAAACCAGGATCGAGACACTGAAGCTTTCTTT
cdr3_aa: CASSSNQDRDTEAFF

v_call: TRBV6-1
clone_size: NA
d_call: NA
j_call: TRBJ2-3
cdr3_nt: TGTGCCAGCAGTGAAACAGCGGACACAGATACGCAGTATTTT
cdr3_aa: CASSETADTDTQYF

v_call: TRBV11-2
clone_size: NA
d_call: NA
j_call: TRBJ2-1
cdr3_nt: TGTGCCAGCAGCTCGGTGGGTAGCGTCAATGAGCAGTTCTTC
cdr3_aa: CASSSVGSVNEQFF

v_call: TRBV6-6
clone_size: NA
d_call: NA
j_call: TRBJ2-3
cdr3_nt: TGTGCCAGCAGGGGGGGGCGAGATACGCAGTATTTT
cdr3_aa: CASRGGRDTQYF

v_call: TRBV9
clone_size: NA
d_call: NA
j_call: TRBJ1-1
cdr3_nt: TGTGCCAGCAGCGTAGAACCAGCAGGGGAAAGAGAAGCTTTCTTT
cdr3_aa: CASSVEPAGEREAFF

v_call: TRBV10-3
clone_size: NA
d_call: NA
j_call: TRBJ1-1
cdr3_nt: TGTGCCATCAGTGACGGGGGGGGCGTGGGCACTGAAGCTTTCTTT
cdr3_aa: CAISDGGGVGTEAFF

v_call: TRBV15
clone_size: NA
d_call: TRBD1
j_call: TRBJ1-5
cdr3_nt: TGTGCCACCAGCTGGGACAGGGCCAGCAATCAGCCCCAGCATTTT
cdr3_aa: CATSWDRASNQPQHF

v_call: TRBV28
clone_size: NA
d_call: TRBD1
j_call: TRBJ1-5
cdr3_nt: TGTGCCAGCAGTCACCAACCGGACAGGGGCGGGTATCAGCCCCAGCATTTT
cdr3_aa: CASSHQPDRGGYQPQHF